These T cell receptor beta chains were read from a single sample in a study of T cells in tuberculosis. TCRdb's table, derived via immunoSEQ multiplex PCR, lists solely in-frame clones and lacks some. Among under 45,000 clones listed, 95% were seen once. Sequencing was done on a sample of PBMCs. The receptors were sampled from a donor between 10 and 35 years old with latent tuberculosis or without tuberculosis infection. Both conserved end residues are trimmed from each CDR3. The order of the fields is V gene, J gene, CDR3 protein.

TRBV7-6	TRBJ2-7	ASSYSSEEGQY
TRBV30	TRBJ1-4	AWNVGQPKHNEKLF
TRBV7-2	TRBJ1-1	ASSLQTGEVEAF
TRBV27	TRBJ1-2	ASRTGTGENYGYT
TRBV19	TRBJ2-3	ASSMAATGTDTQY
TRBV4-1	TRBJ1-2	ASSQFSSAFYGYT
TRBV28	TRBJ2-2	ASRAGNTGELF
TRBV7-3	TRBJ1-5	ASKLCRRVEDQPQH
TRBV10-1	TRBJ2-1	ASSEMGVGEQF
TRBV29-1	TRBJ2-7	SVGDTEFYEQY
TRBV29-1	TRBJ1-2	SASKTVYGYT
TRBV27	TRBJ2-7	ASSLGKHYEQY
TRBV5-6	TRBJ2-6	ASSEDRGSFGANVLT
TRBV28	TRBJ2-4	ASTSQGQGENIQY
TRBV5-1	TRBJ2-5	ASSASGDFGETQY
TRBV28	TRBJ1-1	ASRPLTGSMNTEAF
TRBV5-1	TRBJ2-2	ASSFGQGVTGELF
TRBV30	TRBJ1-5	AWAGTATSNQPQH
TRBV30	TRBJ1-5	AWSAVSNQPQH
TRBV27	TRBJ2-7	ASSITNYLTSDEQY
TRBV7-6	TRBJ2-2	ASSLGSRGANTGELF
TRBV27	TRBJ1-1	ASSKSRTRETEAF
TRBV5-4	TRBJ1-4	ASSVYRDTNEKLF
TRBV7-2	TRBJ1-2	ASSLEPPPAGGQGYT
TRBV9	TRBJ2-1	ASSVGAEQF
TRBV30	TRBJ1-1	AYKIQGREAF
TRBV19	TRBJ1-1	ASSRPPNTEAF
TRBV5-4	TRBJ1-1	ASSPDRGRGEAF
TRBV6-6	TRBJ1-4	ASSLMQRQPNEKLF
TRBV11-3	TRBJ2-7	ASSMGQGDEQY
TRBV6-1	TRBJ1-4	ASSEGGGKLF
TRBV28	TRBJ2-7	AGCKGGGYEQY
TRBV5-1	TRBJ1-2	ASSLRFRGRANYGYT
TRBV15	TRBJ1-5	ATSRREGVGQPQH
TRBV20-1	TRBJ2-5	SATPGETQY
TRBV5-4	TRBJ1-1	ASSLGWDRDTEAF
TRBV5-8	TRBJ2-2	ASSSPGQGGTGELF
TRBV28	TRBJ2-1	ASSSTGTPRSYNEQF
TRBV5-1	TRBJ2-7	ASSPGHTSYEQY
TRBV6-6	TRBJ1-3	ASSPGNSGNTIY
TRBV20-1	TRBJ2-7	SASIGGEQY
TRBV27	TRBJ1-2	ASSLGQGFGYT
TRBV18	TRBJ1-1	ASSPDPGGANTEAF